Listed below are T cell receptor beta chains from one sample, sequenced in a study of CD8+ T cells in alopecia areata. Assay used: immunoSEQ multiplex PCR; TCRdb lists only in-frame clones, some missing. The repertoire has 150,000 to 200,000 clones, about 70% of them found once; the top ten carry over 9.5%. The material was CD8+ T cells sorted from blood, obtained at week 0. These receptors were obtained from a human donor with alopecia areata. CDR3s include the opening cysteine and the closing phenylalanine or tryptophan. A D gene is named only where the DNA matches it firmly. Clone size is shown for a subset of rows, as once, few, many or a class of expanded clone.

v_gene: TRBV7-8
j_gene: TRBJ1-2
d_gene: TRBD1
abundance: many
CDR3nt: TGTGCCAGCAGCTTTTTTCAGGGGGGTATCGGCTACACCTTC
CDR3aa: CASSFFQGGIGYTF

v_gene: TRBV28
j_gene: TRBJ2-2
d_gene: TRBD2
abundance: few
CDR3nt: TGTGCCAGCACCTCCGGACTAGCGGCGAACACCGGGGAGCTGTTTTTT
CDR3aa: CASTSGLAANTGELFF

v_gene: TRBV13
j_gene: TRBJ2-5
d_gene: TRBD2
abundance: once
CDR3nt: TGTGCCAGCAGCCCGGGACTAGCAACTAATCTCCAAGAGACCCAGTACTTC
CDR3aa: CASSPGLATNLQETQYF

v_gene: TRBV7-9
j_gene: TRBJ2-1
d_gene: .
abundance: few
CDR3nt: TGTGCCAGCAGCTCTAAGAAGGACTACAATGAGCAGTTCTTC
CDR3aa: CASSSKKDYNEQFF

v_gene: TRBV7-9
j_gene: TRBJ1-1
d_gene: .
abundance: .
CDR3nt: TGTGCCAGCAGTACAGGGAGGGCTGAAGCTTTCTTT
CDR3aa: CASSTGRAEAFF

v_gene: TRBV5-6
j_gene: TRBJ1-5
d_gene: .
abundance: .
CDR3nt: TGTGCCAGCAGCCCCAGGGGAAGTCAGCCCCAGCATTTT
CDR3aa: CASSPRGSQPQHF

v_gene: TRBV10-3
j_gene: TRBJ1-1
d_gene: .
abundance: .
CDR3nt: TGTGCCATCAAAAACCTTACGGCCAGAGGGGAAGCTTTCTTT
CDR3aa: CAIKNLTARGEAFF

v_gene: TRBV29-1
j_gene: TRBJ2-2
d_gene: .
abundance: .
CDR3nt: TGCAGCGTTTCCGGGACCTGGGACACCGGGGAGCTGTTTTTT
CDR3aa: CSVSGTWDTGELFF

v_gene: TRBV6-1
j_gene: TRBJ2-5
d_gene: .
abundance: once
CDR3nt: TGTGCCAGCGGGGAGACCCAGTACTTC
CDR3aa: CASGETQYF

v_gene: TRBV7-2
j_gene: TRBJ1-2
d_gene: TRBD1
abundance: .
CDR3nt: TGTGCCAGCAGCTTATCGGACAGGGTTGGCTACACCTTC
CDR3aa: CASSLSDRVGYTF

v_gene: TRBV29-1
j_gene: TRBJ2-7
d_gene: TRBD2
abundance: .
CDR3nt: TGCAGTCCGACTAGCGGGATCGAGCAGTACTTC
CDR3aa: CSPTSGIEQYF

v_gene: TRBV7-9
j_gene: TRBJ1-2
d_gene: .
abundance: .
CDR3nt: TGTGCCAGCAGCCCCCCTGCGGGTGCAAACTATGGCTACACCTTC
CDR3aa: CASSPPAGANYGYTF

v_gene: TRBV9
j_gene: TRBJ2-1
d_gene: TRBD1
abundance: .
CDR3nt: TGTGCCAGCAGGGGCATACGGGACAGGGTCAACAATGAGCAGTTCTTC
CDR3aa: CASRGIRDRVNNEQFF

v_gene: TRBV27
j_gene: TRBJ2-1
d_gene: .
abundance: .
CDR3nt: TGTGCCAGCAGTTTCACGTCCAGGAGGGCCAATGAGCAGTTCTTC
CDR3aa: CASSFTSRRANEQFF

v_gene: TRBV18
j_gene: TRBJ2-2
d_gene: .
abundance: .
CDR3nt: TGTGCCAGCTCTTCCGGACGCGGGTTCGCGAACACCGGGGAGCTGTTTTTT
CDR3aa: CASSSGRGFANTGELFF

v_gene: TRBV23-1
j_gene: TRBJ2-2
d_gene: .
abundance: .
CDR3nt: TGCGCCAGCAGACCCGGACCAGGCCGGACCGGGGAGCTGTTTTTT
CDR3aa: CASRPGPGRTGELFF

v_gene: TRBV5-1
j_gene: TRBJ1-3
d_gene: .
abundance: .
CDR3nt: TGCGCCAGCAGCTTGGTTCAGCCGGGAAACACCATATATTTT
CDR3aa: CASSLVQPGNTIYF

v_gene: TRBV30
j_gene: TRBJ1-2
d_gene: .
abundance: .
CDR3nt: TGTGCCTGGAGAATAAAGGCGGTGGCGATTCGGGGCTACACCTTC
CDR3aa: CAWRIKAVAIRGYTF

v_gene: TRBV5-1
j_gene: TRBJ2-7
d_gene: .
abundance: .
CDR3nt: TGCGCCAGCAGCTTAGACGTGGAGAGACCCTACGAGCAGTACTTC
CDR3aa: CASSLDVERPYEQYF

v_gene: TRBV9
j_gene: TRBJ1-2
d_gene: .
abundance: .
CDR3nt: TGTGCCAGCACAATTTGGGATGGCTACACCTTC
CDR3aa: CASTIWDGYTF

v_gene: TRBV29-1
j_gene: TRBJ1-5
d_gene: .
abundance: .
CDR3nt: TGCAGCGTCCTTACAGGGATAAGCAATCAGCCCCAGCATTTT
CDR3aa: CSVLTGISNQPQHF

v_gene: TRBV4-1
j_gene: TRBJ2-1
d_gene: .
abundance: .
CDR3nt: TGCGCCAGCAGCCAAGTTTCCGGAATCAATGAGCAGTTCTTC
CDR3aa: CASSQVSGINEQFF

v_gene: TRBV4-1
j_gene: TRBJ1-1
d_gene: .
abundance: .
CDR3nt: TGCGCCAGCGGAACCGCAGTGAACACTGAAGCTTTCTTT
CDR3aa: CASGTAVNTEAFF

v_gene: TRBV19
j_gene: TRBJ1-5
d_gene: .
abundance: .
CDR3nt: TGTGCCAGTAGTATGCCGGGGGCGAATCAGCCCCAGCATTTT
CDR3aa: CASSMPGANQPQHF

v_gene: TRBV6-1
j_gene: TRBJ2-5
d_gene: .
abundance: .
CDR3nt: TGTGCCAGCAGCCCCGACCCCGGGGAGACCCAGTACTTC
CDR3aa: CASSPDPGETQYF

v_gene: TRBV30
j_gene: TRBJ2-1
d_gene: .
abundance: .
CDR3nt: TGTGCCTGGGAGATCCGGGACACAATATACAATGAGCAGTTCTTC
CDR3aa: CAWEIRDTIYNEQFF

v_gene: TRBV2
j_gene: TRBJ2-5
d_gene: TRBD2
abundance: .
CDR3nt: TGTGCCAGCAGGGCTCCGGGACTAGTCGCGACAGGAGAGACCCAGTACTTC
CDR3aa: CASRAPGLVATGETQYF

v_gene: TRBV6-5
j_gene: TRBJ1-1
d_gene: .
abundance: .
CDR3nt: TGTGCCAGCAGGGTACTGCCCGACAGAGAAGCTTTCTTT
CDR3aa: CASRVLPDREAFF

v_gene: TRBV6-5
j_gene: TRBJ1-6
d_gene: TRBD1
abundance: .
CDR3nt: TGTGCCAGCAGTTACGACAGGGATTCACCCCTCCACTTT
CDR3aa: CASSYDRDSPLHF

v_gene: TRBV5-1
j_gene: TRBJ2-7
d_gene: .
abundance: .
CDR3nt: TGCGCCAGCAGCCCCGGTTCTACGGCGTACGAGCAGTACTTC
CDR3aa: CASSPGSTAYEQYF

v_gene: TRBV29-1
j_gene: TRBJ2-1
d_gene: .
abundance: .
CDR3nt: TGCAGCGTTCCTTGGGGTTTTTACAATGAGCAGTTCTTC
CDR3aa: CSVPWGFYNEQFF

v_gene: TRBV4-1
j_gene: TRBJ2-1
d_gene: TRBD2
abundance: many
CDR3nt: TGCGCCAGCAGCCAAGACTGGCCCGAGACTAGCGGGGGGGCAGAGCAGTTCTTC
CDR3aa: CASSQDWPETSGGAEQFF

v_gene: TRBV29-1
j_gene: TRBJ2-2
d_gene: .
abundance: .
CDR3nt: TGCAGCGTTGAAGATCAGGGTTATGGGGAGCTGTTTTTT
CDR3aa: CSVEDQGYGELFF

v_gene: TRBV9
j_gene: TRBJ1-1
d_gene: .
abundance: .
CDR3nt: TGTGCCAGCAGCGTAGGGTCAGGGCCTGATAGAGAAGCTTTCTTT
CDR3aa: CASSVGSGPDREAFF

v_gene: TRBV4-2
j_gene: TRBJ2-2
d_gene: .
abundance: few
CDR3nt: TGTGCCAGCAGCCAAGCTATTGGGGGGCTCACCGGGGAGCTGTTTTTT
CDR3aa: CASSQAIGGLTGELFF

v_gene: TRBV4-1
j_gene: TRBJ1-5
d_gene: TRBD1
abundance: .
CDR3nt: TGCGCCAGCAGCCTCGGACAGGGCGGCAATCAGCCCCAGCATTTT
CDR3aa: CASSLGQGGNQPQHF

v_gene: TRBV7-9
j_gene: TRBJ2-7
d_gene: .
abundance: .
CDR3nt: TGTGCCAGCAGCTTATCCGGGGAAGGGTACGAGCAGTACTTC
CDR3aa: CASSLSGEGYEQYF

v_gene: TRBV7-6
j_gene: TRBJ2-5
d_gene: TRBD2
abundance: .
CDR3nt: TGTGCCAGCAGCTTACCCGGCGCGGGGGGGACCCAGTACTTC
CDR3aa: CASSLPGAGGTQYF

v_gene: TRBV29-1
j_gene: TRBJ2-6
d_gene: TRBD1
abundance: .
CDR3nt: TGCAGCGTCTCTACAGGGGGCGCTGGGGCCAACGTCCTGACTTTC
CDR3aa: CSVSTGGAGANVLTF

v_gene: TRBV5-6
j_gene: TRBJ1-2
d_gene: TRBD1
abundance: once
CDR3nt: TGTGCCAGCAGCTTCGGGACAGGGTCCAGCTATGGCTACACCTTC
CDR3aa: CASSFGTGSSYGYTF

v_gene: TRBV10-3
j_gene: TRBJ1-1
d_gene: .
abundance: .
CDR3nt: TGTGCCATCAGTGAGGGAGGGGCCAGTGAAGCTTTCTTT
CDR3aa: CAISEGGASEAFF

v_gene: TRBV5-1
j_gene: TRBJ2-5
d_gene: .
abundance: .
CDR3nt: TGCGCCAGCAGCTACCACCAAGAGACCCAGTACTTC
CDR3aa: CASSYHQETQYF

v_gene: TRBV2
j_gene: TRBJ1-4
d_gene: .
abundance: .
CDR3nt: TGTGCCAGCAGTGATCGGGGGGAGTATGAAAAACTGTTTTTT
CDR3aa: CASSDRGEYEKLFF

v_gene: TRBV15
j_gene: TRBJ1-6
d_gene: .
abundance: .
CDR3nt: TGTGCCACCAGCAGAGTAGGGTATGGTTCACCCCTCCACTTT
CDR3aa: CATSRVGYGSPLHF

v_gene: TRBV13
j_gene: TRBJ2-5
d_gene: .
abundance: few
CDR3nt: TGTGCCAGCAGTACAGGGAGGCAAGAGACCCAGTACTTC
CDR3aa: CASSTGRQETQYF

v_gene: TRBV27
j_gene: TRBJ2-1
d_gene: .
abundance: .
CDR3nt: TGTGCCAGCAGTTTAGCAGGGATCTCCTACAATGAGCAGTTCTTC
CDR3aa: CASSLAGISYNEQFF

v_gene: TRBV7-6
j_gene: TRBJ1-1
d_gene: TRBD1
abundance: .
CDR3nt: TGTGCCAGCAGCCCAGGGGGCCCATGGGGCGCTTTCTTT
CDR3aa: CASSPGGPWGAFF

v_gene: TRBV29-1
j_gene: TRBJ1-2
d_gene: .
abundance: once
CDR3nt: TGCAGCGATCATGGCTACACCTTC
CDR3aa: CSDHGYTF

v_gene: TRBV13
j_gene: TRBJ1-5
d_gene: .
abundance: .
CDR3nt: TGTGCCAGCAGCTTAGGTGGGTGGCAGCTTAATCAGCCCCAGCATTTT
CDR3aa: CASSLGGWQLNQPQHF

v_gene: TRBV9
j_gene: TRBJ2-7
d_gene: .
abundance: once
CDR3nt: TGTGCCAGCAGCATGGGGACTCAAACCTACGAGCAGTACTTC
CDR3aa: CASSMGTQTYEQYF

v_gene: TRBV30
j_gene: TRBJ2-5
d_gene: .
abundance: once
CDR3nt: TGTGCCTGGATGGGGCAGAGTTGGGAGACCCAGTACTTC
CDR3aa: CAWMGQSWETQYF

v_gene: TRBV27
j_gene: TRBJ2-5
d_gene: TRBD1
abundance: few
CDR3nt: TGTGCCAGCAGTCCCGGACAGGGGACAGCTTCCCAGTACTTC
CDR3aa: CASSPGQGTASQYF

v_gene: TRBV19
j_gene: TRBJ1-2
d_gene: TRBD1
abundance: .
CDR3nt: TGTGCCAGTAGTACTTGGGACAGGGACCTCTATGGCTACACCTTC
CDR3aa: CASSTWDRDLYGYTF

v_gene: TRBV7-9
j_gene: TRBJ1-1
d_gene: .
abundance: .
CDR3nt: TGTGCCAGTCAGGGTAATGAACAGAACACTGAAGCTTTCTTT
CDR3aa: CASQGNEQNTEAFF

v_gene: TRBV13
j_gene: TRBJ2-7
d_gene: TRBD2
abundance: once
CDR3nt: TGTGCCAGCAGCTTAAGTAACCTAAGGCTAGCGGGGACCTACGAGCAGTACTTC
CDR3aa: CASSLSNLRLAGTYEQYF

v_gene: TRBV7-2
j_gene: TRBJ1-6
d_gene: .
abundance: few
CDR3nt: TGTGCCAGCAGCTTAGTAGTCGGACCCTATTCACCCCTCCACTTT
CDR3aa: CASSLVVGPYSPLHF

v_gene: TRBV30
j_gene: TRBJ1-2
d_gene: .
abundance: .
CDR3nt: TGTGCCTGGAGCGGACCTCACCACACCTTC
CDR3aa: CAWSGPHHTF

v_gene: TRBV2
j_gene: TRBJ2-5
d_gene: .
abundance: .
CDR3nt: TGTGCCAGCGGCGATGGGGTTATAGAGACCCAGTACTTC
CDR3aa: CASGDGVIETQYF